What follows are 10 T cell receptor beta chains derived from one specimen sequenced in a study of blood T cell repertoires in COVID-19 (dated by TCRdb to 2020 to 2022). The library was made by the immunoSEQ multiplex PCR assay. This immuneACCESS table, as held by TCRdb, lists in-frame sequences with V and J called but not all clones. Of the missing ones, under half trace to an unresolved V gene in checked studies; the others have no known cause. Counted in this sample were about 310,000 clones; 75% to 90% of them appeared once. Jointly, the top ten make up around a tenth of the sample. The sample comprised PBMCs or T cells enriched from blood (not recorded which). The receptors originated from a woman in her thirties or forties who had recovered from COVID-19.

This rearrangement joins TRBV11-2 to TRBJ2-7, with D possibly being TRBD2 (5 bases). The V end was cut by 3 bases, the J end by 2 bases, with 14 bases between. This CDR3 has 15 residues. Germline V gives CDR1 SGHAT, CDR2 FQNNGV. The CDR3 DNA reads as TGTGCCAGCAGCTTTGCCATAGCGAATACCTACGAGCAGTACTTC. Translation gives CASSFAIANTYEQYF. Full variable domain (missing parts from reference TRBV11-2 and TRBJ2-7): EAGVAQSPRYKIIEKRQSVAFWCNPISGHATLYWYQQILGQGPKLLIQFQNNGVVDDSQLPKDRFSAERLKGVDSTLKIQPAKLEDSAVYLCASSFAIANTYEQYFGPGTRLTVT.

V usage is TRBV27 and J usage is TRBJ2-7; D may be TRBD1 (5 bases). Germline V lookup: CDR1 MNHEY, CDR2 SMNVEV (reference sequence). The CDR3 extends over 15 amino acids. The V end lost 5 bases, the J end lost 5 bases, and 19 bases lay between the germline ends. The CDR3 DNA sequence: TGTGCCAGCAGTCCCCAGGGAAGGCCGGCAAACGAGCAGTACTTC. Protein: CASSPQGRPANEQYF.

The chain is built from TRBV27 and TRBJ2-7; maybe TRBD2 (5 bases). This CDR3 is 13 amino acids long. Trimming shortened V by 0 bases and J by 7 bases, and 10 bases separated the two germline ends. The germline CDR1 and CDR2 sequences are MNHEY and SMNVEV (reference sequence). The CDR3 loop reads CASSLSLTREQYF. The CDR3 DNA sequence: TGTGCCAGCAGTTTATCGCTAACTAGAGAGCAGTACTTC.

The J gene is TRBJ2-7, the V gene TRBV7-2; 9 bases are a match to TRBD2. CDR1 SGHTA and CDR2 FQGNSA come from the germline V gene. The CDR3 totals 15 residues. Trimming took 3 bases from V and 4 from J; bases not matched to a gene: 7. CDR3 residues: CASSFEAGGLYEQYF. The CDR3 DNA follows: TGTGCCAGCAGCTTTGAAGCGGGGGGATTATACGAGCAGTACTTC.

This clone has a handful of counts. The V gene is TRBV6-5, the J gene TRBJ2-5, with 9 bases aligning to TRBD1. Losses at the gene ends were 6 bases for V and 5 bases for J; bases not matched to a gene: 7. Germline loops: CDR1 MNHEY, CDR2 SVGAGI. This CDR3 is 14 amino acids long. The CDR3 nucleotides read TGTGCCAGCAGACCAGGGACAGGGTCGGAGACCCAGTACTTC. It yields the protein CASRPGTGSETQYF.

CDR3 residues: CASSPRQSNYGYTF. DNA for the CDR3: TGTGCCAGTAGCCCAAGACAGTCTAACTATGGCTACACCTTC. The chain couples TRBV19 to TRBJ1-2; tentatively, D is TRBD1 (5 bases). Trimming took 6 bases from V and 0 from J, leaving 11 bases between them. The CDR3 totals 14 residues. The germline gives CDR1 LNHDA, CDR2 SQIVND (reference sequence).

The CDR3 DNA reads TGTGCCAGCAGCGGGGGGATGGGTTCGGATGGCTACACCTTC. Translation gives CASSGGMGSDGYTF. The gene calls are TRBV7-9 and TRBJ1-2, with a tentative D call TRBD1 (5 bases). CDR3 size: 14 residues. Trimming stripped 5 bases from V and 6 bases from J, with 16 bases between. Germline lookup yields CDR1 SEHNR and CDR2 FQNEAQ (reference sequence).

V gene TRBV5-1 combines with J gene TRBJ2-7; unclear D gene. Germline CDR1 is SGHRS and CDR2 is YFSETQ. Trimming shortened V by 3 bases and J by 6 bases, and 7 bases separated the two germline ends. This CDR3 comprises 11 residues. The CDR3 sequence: CASSSLAEQYF. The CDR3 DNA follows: TGCGCCAGCAGCTCCTTGGCCGAGCAGTACTTC.

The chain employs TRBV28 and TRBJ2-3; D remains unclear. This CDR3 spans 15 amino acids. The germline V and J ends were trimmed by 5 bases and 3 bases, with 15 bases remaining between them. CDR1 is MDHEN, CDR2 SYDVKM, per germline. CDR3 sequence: CASSPGALGTDTQYF. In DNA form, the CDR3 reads TGTGCCAGCAGTCCCGGAGCCCTTGGTACAGATACGCAGTATTTT.

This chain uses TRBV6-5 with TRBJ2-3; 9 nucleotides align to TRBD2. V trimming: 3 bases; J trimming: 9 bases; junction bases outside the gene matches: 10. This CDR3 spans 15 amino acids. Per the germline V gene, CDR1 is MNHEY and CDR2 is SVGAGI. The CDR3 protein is CASSYEREAEGTQYF. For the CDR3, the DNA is TGTGCCAGCAGTTATGAGCGGGAGGCCGAGGGAACGCAGTATTTT.